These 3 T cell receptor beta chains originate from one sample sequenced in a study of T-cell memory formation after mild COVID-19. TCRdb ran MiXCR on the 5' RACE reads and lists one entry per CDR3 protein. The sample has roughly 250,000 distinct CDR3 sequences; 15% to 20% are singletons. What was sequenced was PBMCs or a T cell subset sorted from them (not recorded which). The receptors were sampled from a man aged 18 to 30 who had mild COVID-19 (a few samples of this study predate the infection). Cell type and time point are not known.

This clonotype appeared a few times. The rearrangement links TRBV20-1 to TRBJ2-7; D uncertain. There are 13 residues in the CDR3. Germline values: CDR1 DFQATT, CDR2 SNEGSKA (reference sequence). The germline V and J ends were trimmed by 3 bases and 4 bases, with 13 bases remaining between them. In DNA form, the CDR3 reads TGCAGTGCTAGCCAATACAGCGCATACGAGCAGTACTTC. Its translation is CSASQYSAYEQYF.

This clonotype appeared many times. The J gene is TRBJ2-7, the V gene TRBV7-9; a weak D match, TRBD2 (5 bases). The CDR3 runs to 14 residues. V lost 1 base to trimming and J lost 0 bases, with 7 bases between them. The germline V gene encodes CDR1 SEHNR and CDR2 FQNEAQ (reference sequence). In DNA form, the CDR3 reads TGTGCCAGCAGCTTAGAGGACTTCTCCTACGAGCAGTACTTC. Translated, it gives CASSLEDFSYEQYF.

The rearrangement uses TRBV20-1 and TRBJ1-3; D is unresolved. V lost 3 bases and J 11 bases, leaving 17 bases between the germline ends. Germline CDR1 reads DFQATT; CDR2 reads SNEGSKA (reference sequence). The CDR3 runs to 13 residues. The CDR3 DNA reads TGCAGTGCTAGTCTAAGCCGGGGTTTCGCCATATATTTT. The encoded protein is CSASLSRGFAIYF.